What follows are 32 T cell receptor beta chains derived from one specimen sequenced in a study of blood T cell repertoires in COVID-19 (dated by TCRdb to 2020 to 2021). The library was generated by the immunoSEQ multiplex PCR assay. TCRdb's version of the immuneACCESS table is confined to in-frame rearrangements and falls short of the full clone set. An unresolved V gene accounts for under half of the shortfall where checked; the remainder is of unknown origin. A total of over 40,000 clones appear in this sample, about 90% of them only once. The ten largest clones take up approximately 6.4% of the sample. The sample taken for sequencing was peripheral blood. These receptors came from a man aged 70 or older with active COVID-19.

The chain links TRBV4-2 to TRBJ1-4, with 7 bases that match TRBD1. Per the germline V gene, CDR1 is LGHNA and CDR2 is YNFKEQ. The junction had 3 bases not matched to a gene; V was cut back by 1 base and J by 4 bases. This CDR3 has 15 amino acids. In DNA form, the CDR3 reads TGTGCCAGCAGCCAAGGGGGGACAGTTAATGAAAAACTGTTTTTT. Its protein product is CASSQGGTVNEKLFF.

This sequence joins TRBV7-8 and TRBJ1-2; 8 bases line up with TRBD1. CDR1 is SGHVS, CDR2 FQNEAQ, per germline. This CDR3 is built from 15 residues. The V segment lost 2 bases and the J segment 5 bases; nucleotides outside the gene matches: 7. CDR3 residues: CASSLRTGNAYGYTF. The CDR3 DNA sequence: TGTGCCAGCAGCTTAAGGACAGGGAACGCTTATGGCTACACCTTC. Full variable domain (outside the CDR3, taken from reference TRBV7-8 and TRBJ1-2): GAGVSQSPRYKVAKRGQDVALRCDPISGHVSLFWYQQALGQGPEFLTYFQNEAQLDKSGLPSDRFFAERPEGSVSTLKIQRTQQEDSAVYLCASSLRTGNAYGYTFGSGTRLTVV.

The chain links TRBV5-1 to TRBJ2-2, with D possibly TRBD1 on 5 matching bases. Deletions cut 4 bases from V and 2 bases from J, with 12 bases between. From germline, CDR1 is SGHRS and CDR2 YFSETQ. CDR3 length equals 15 residues. The CDR3 loop reads CASSKTGQNTGELFF. The CDR3 region has the DNA TGCGCCAGCAGCAAGACTGGACAAAACACCGGGGAGCTGTTTTTT.

This chain joins TRBV7-2 and TRBJ1-1; D remains unclear. Germline CDR1 is SGHTA and CDR2 is FQGNSA. V was trimmed by 2 bases and J by 5 bases, leaving 9 bases between them. This CDR3 region has 13 residues. This CDR3 is CASSLWSRTEAFF. CDR3 nucleotides: TGTGCCAGCAGCTTATGGAGCCGGACTGAAGCTTTCTTT.

The chain joins TRBV4-2 to TRBJ1-1, with D hard to call. The V end lost 4 bases, the J end lost 2 bases, and 11 bases lay between the germline ends. Germline V CDR1 and CDR2: LGHNA, YNFKEQ. The CDR3 loop spans 14 amino acids. CDR3 residues: CASSPHTENTEAFF. The CDR3 DNA is TGTGCCAGCAGCCCACATACAGAAAACACTGAAGCTTTCTTT.

The CDR3 nucleotides are TGTGCCAGCAGTTACGTCGGGGCTAATGAAAAACTGTTTTTT. Amino acid sequence: CASSYVGANEKLFF. The chain recombines TRBV6-6 with TRBJ1-4; D is unclear. This CDR3 is 14 amino acids long. Per germline, CDR1 MNHNY and CDR2 SVGAGI (reference sequence). V was clipped by 2 bases and J by 3 bases, with 7 bases between them.

The CDR3 DNA follows: TGTGCCTCCGTTTTAGCGGGGGTGGGGACCCAGTACTTC. It codes for CASVLAGVGTQYF. The chain has TRBV30 and TRBJ2-5; TRBD2 matches 9 bases. J lost 7 bases, V lost 7 bases, and 10 bases had no gene match. Germline V lookup: CDR1 GTSNPN, CDR2 SVGIG (reference sequence). CDR3 length equals 13 residues.

V is TRBV28 and J is TRBJ2-7; tentative D call: TRBD2 (6 bases). V dropped 5 bases and J dropped 5 bases, with 19 bases sitting between them. From germline, CDR1 is MDHEN and CDR2 SYDVKM. This CDR3 contains 15 residues. CDR3 sequence (DNA): TGTGCCAGCAGTGCCCCCGGGACGTCGGGGGACGAGCAGTACTTC. Its protein is CASSAPGTSGDEQYF.

V and J are TRBV7-9 and TRBJ1-1; D may be TRBD1 (6 bases). The CDR3 consists of 12 residues. The germline CDR1 and CDR2 sequences are SEHNR and FQNEAQ (reference sequence). The V end lost 11 bases, the J end lost 4 bases, and 14 bases lay between the germline ends. In DNA form, the CDR3 reads TGTGCCCAAGGGGGGGTTACCACTGAAGCTTTCTTT. Its translation: CAQGGVTTEAFF.

The rearrangement uses TRBV7-9 and TRBJ1-1; D is unclear. The length of the CDR3 is 13 residues. V dropped 5 bases and J dropped 4 bases, with 11 bases sitting between them. Germline V lookup: CDR1 SEHNR, CDR2 FQNEAQ (reference sequence). CDR3 coding DNA: TGTGCCAGCAGCCCCGGAGGACTCACTGAAGCTTTCTTT. Residues: CASSPGGLTEAFF.

The chain carries TRBV28 and TRBJ1-2; TRBD1 matches at 8 bases. The CDR3 is 13 residues long. The V gene end was trimmed by 5 bases and the J gene end by 8 bases; junction bases not matched to a gene: 7. Germline CDR1 reads MDHEN; CDR2 reads SYDVKM. The CDR3 reads CASSLGQGLGYTF. The DNA of the CDR3 is TGTGCCAGCAGTCTCGGACAGGGTCTCGGCTACACCTTC.

In nucleotides, the CDR3 is TGCAGCGTTGCAAAACAGGGACACGAGCAGTACTTC. Its translation is CSVAKQGHEQYF. The chain uses TRBV29-1 and TRBJ2-7, with a tentative D call TRBD1 (6 bases). V was pared by 4 bases and J by 5 bases, with 12 bases between. Germline V gives CDR1 SQVTM, CDR2 ANQGSEA. The CDR3 is 12 residues long.

The rearrangement links TRBV5-8 to TRBJ2-6; TRBD1 matches at 11 bases. This CDR3 comprises 20 residues. Per the germline V gene, CDR1 is SGHTS and CDR2 is YDEGEE. J lost 2 bases, V lost 2 bases, and 12 bases had no gene match. CDR3: CASSFPGQGAVLAGANVLTF. In DNA form, the CDR3 reads TGTGCCAGCAGCTTCCCAGGACAGGGGGCTGTTCTTGCTGGGGCCAACGTCCTGACTTTC.

The V gene is TRBV19, the J gene TRBJ1-5; D may be TRBD1 (5 bases). The germline gives CDR1 LNHDA, CDR2 SQIVND (reference sequence). The CDR3 runs to 15 residues. The ends were cut back, 6 bases at V and 3 bases at J, with 15 bases in the middle. This CDR3 reads CASRTGGGHNQPQHF. In nucleotides, the CDR3 is TGTGCCAGTAGGACCGGGGGTGGGCACAATCAGCCCCAGCATTTT.

The chain employs TRBV3-1 (or the pseudogene TRBV3-2) and TRBJ1-1, with 10 bases matching TRBD1. The CDR3 is made up of 14 amino acids. Germline assignment: CDR1 LGHDT and CDR2 YNNKEL (reference sequence). The trim removed 0 bases at V and 10 bases at J, leaving 5 bases unmatched. CDR3 residues: CASSQDRTGGTAFF. Here the CDR3 DNA reads TGTGCCAGCAGCCAAGATAGGACAGGGGGAACAGCTTTCTTT.

The sample holds one count of this clone. The V and J genes are TRBV9 and TRBJ2-1; 10 bases are a match to TRBD1. CDR3 length equals 14 residues. The V gene end was trimmed by 0 bases and the J gene end by 8 bases; junction bases not matched to a gene: 2. Germline CDR1 SGDLS, CDR2 YYNGEE. The CDR3: CASSVGTGGDEQFF. The CDR3 coding sequence is TGTGCCAGCAGCGTAGGGACAGGGGGGGATGAGCAGTTCTTC.

This chain connects TRBV30 to TRBJ2-5; TRBD1 matches 7 bases. The CDR3 length is 14 residues. V lost 3 bases, J lost 5 bases, and 9 bases stayed unmatched. From germline, CDR1 is GTSNPN and CDR2 SVGIG (reference sequence). CDR3 amino acids: CAWRQGITWETQYF. The DNA for the CDR3 is TGTGCCTGGAGACAGGGGATAACCTGGGAGACCCAGTACTTC.

The chain has TRBV2 and TRBJ1-4; TRBD1 might be the D (5 bases). This CDR3 spans 13 amino acids. Germline V CDR1 and CDR2: SNHLY, FYNNEI. V shed 8 bases and J shed 2 bases, with 9 bases lying between them. This CDR3 reads CASGGWTNEKLFF. CDR3 coding DNA: TGTGCCAGCGGGGGGTGGACTAATGAAAAACTGTTTTTT.

J is TRBJ2-7 and V is TRBV7-2; no reliable D call. The CDR3 totals 14 residues. V was shortened by 5 bases and J by 4 bases, with 15 bases between the two germline ends. Germline V gene lookup returns CDR1 SGHTA and CDR2 FQGNSA. CDR3 in amino acids: CASSRDTSMYEQYF. In DNA, the CDR3 is TGTGCCAGCAGCCGCGATACCTCCATGTACGAGCAGTACTTC.

This clone came up a few times. The V gene is TRBV19, the J gene TRBJ2-2; 9 bases line up with TRBD2. CDR3 length: 16 amino acids. With V trimmed by 4 bases and J by 12 bases, 15 bases remained unmatched. The germline V gene has CDR1 LNHDA and CDR2 SQIVND (reference sequence). CDR3 DNA sequence: TGTGCCAGTAGTAAAGTAAGCGGGGGGTACAACAGGCAGCTGTTTTTT. The encoded protein is CASSKVSGGYNRQLFF.

This clone was detected once. This chain links TRBV28 with TRBJ1-4; D possibly corresponds to TRBD1 (5 bases). There are 13 residues in the CDR3. V was clipped by 9 bases and J by 4 bases, with 12 bases between them. Germline V gives CDR1 MDHEN, CDR2 SYDVKM. This chain's CDR3 is CASMGLNNEKLFF. DNA for the CDR3: TGTGCCAGTATGGGACTGAATAATGAAAAACTGTTTTTT.

V is TRBV7-2 and J is TRBJ2-3; 12 bases match TRBD2. Trimming at V came to 3 bases and at J to 4 bases, leaving 8 bases not matched to a gene. CDR1 and CDR2 from the germline V gene are SGHTA and FQGNSA. The CDR3 loop spans 17 amino acids. The CDR3 protein is CASSFLNLAGGPDTQYF. The CDR3 nucleotides read TGTGCCAGCAGCTTTCTCAATCTAGCGGGGGGGCCAGATACGCAGTATTTT.

The chain has TRBV21-1 and TRBJ2-3; the table's D call TRBD1 went unverified against the DNA. TRBV21-1 is a known pseudogene. The CDR3 has 16 amino acids. CDR3 coding DNA: TGTGCCAGCAGCAAAGCGCTCCGGGACAGGGCTGATACGCAGTATTTT. Its translation is CASSKALRDRADTQYF.

The chain is built from TRBV4-1 and TRBJ1-5; 8 bases fit TRBD1. The CDR3 is made up of 15 amino acids. The junction had 4 bases not matched to a gene; V was cut back by 1 base and J by 5 bases. The germline gives CDR1 MGHRA, CDR2 YSYEKL. CDR3 DNA sequence: TGCGCCAGCAGCCAAGGGGCAGGGGGCTATCAGCCCCAGCATTTT. It encodes CASSQGAGGYQPQHF.

The chain combines TRBV4-1 with TRBJ2-1; TRBD2 agrees at 7 bases. Trimming at V came to 1 base and at J to 10 bases, leaving 10 bases not matched to a gene. In germline, CDR1 is MGHRA, CDR2 YSYEKL. This CDR3 has 15 amino acids. CDR3 region: CASSQAPRGISEQFF. The CDR3 DNA sequence: TGCGCCAGCAGCCAAGCCCCGCGGGGGATTTCGGAGCAGTTCTTC.

The rearrangement links TRBV12-3 or TRBV12-4 to TRBJ1-5; the D is unclear. V dropped 2 bases and J dropped 7 bases, with 9 bases sitting between them. This CDR3 has 13 residues. The CDR3 sequence: CASSLTTEQPQHF. CDR3 coding DNA: TGTGCCAGCAGTTTAACGACGGAGCAGCCCCAGCATTTT.

The chain recombines TRBV19 with TRBJ1-2; D gene uncertain. The CDR3 is made up of 15 amino acids. V lost 7 bases, J lost 4 bases, and 19 bases lay in between. From germline, CDR1 is LNHDA and CDR2 SQIVND (reference sequence). CDR3 sequence (DNA): TGTGCCAGTACCGGTGAGGCATCCGGAGGCTATGGCTACACCTTC. Residues: CASTGEASGGYGYTF.

This clone was counted once. The V and J genes are TRBV11-1 and TRBJ2-1; D is unresolved. The V end was cut by 3 bases, the J end by 2 bases, with 11 bases between. Germline lookup yields CDR1 SGHAT and CDR2 FQDESV (reference sequence). There are 15 residues in the CDR3. The CDR3 nucleotides are TGTGCCAGCAGCTTGGGCAGCCTAACCTACAATGAGCAGTTCTTC. It codes for CASSLGSLTYNEQFF.

CDR3 loop: CASSLGARYPYEQYF. The CDR3 DNA reads TGTGCCAGCAGCTTAGGGGCCAGGTACCCCTACGAGCAGTACTTC. The chain uses TRBV11-2 and TRBJ2-7; no clear D. V lost 1 base, J lost 2 bases, and 12 bases lay in between. Germline CDR1 is SGHAT and CDR2 is FQNNGV. The CDR3 consists of 15 residues.

The chain carries TRBV14 and TRBJ1-4; the D is unclear. CDR3 size: 15 residues. Trimming removed 2 bases at V and 0 bases at J, with 7 bases between. The germline gives CDR1 SGHDN, CDR2 FVKESK. The chain's CDR3 is CASSQLPATNEKLFF. CDR3 nucleotide sequence: TGTGCCAGCAGCCAACTACCTGCAACTAATGAAAAACTGTTTTTT.

The chain carries TRBV5-1 and TRBJ1-1, with 7 bases that match TRBD1. The CDR3 has 15 residues. V shed 4 bases, J shed 6 bases, and the junction held 12 bases outside the gene matches. In germline, CDR1 is SGHRS, CDR2 YFSETQ. The CDR3 bases are TGCGCCAGCAGCAGGGCGGCACAGGGGAATTCTGAAGCTTTCTTT. Translation: CASSRAAQGNSEAFF.

This clone is a singleton in its sample. The V call is TRBV19, the J call TRBJ2-1; perhaps TRBD1 as D (5 bases). Germline values: CDR1 LNHDA, CDR2 SQIVND (reference sequence). Trimming stripped 7 bases from V and 0 bases from J, with 10 bases between. This CDR3 contains 14 residues. DNA for the CDR3: TGTGCCAGTACGGACACTAACTCCTACAATGAGCAGTTCTTC. Amino acids: CASTDTNSYNEQFF.